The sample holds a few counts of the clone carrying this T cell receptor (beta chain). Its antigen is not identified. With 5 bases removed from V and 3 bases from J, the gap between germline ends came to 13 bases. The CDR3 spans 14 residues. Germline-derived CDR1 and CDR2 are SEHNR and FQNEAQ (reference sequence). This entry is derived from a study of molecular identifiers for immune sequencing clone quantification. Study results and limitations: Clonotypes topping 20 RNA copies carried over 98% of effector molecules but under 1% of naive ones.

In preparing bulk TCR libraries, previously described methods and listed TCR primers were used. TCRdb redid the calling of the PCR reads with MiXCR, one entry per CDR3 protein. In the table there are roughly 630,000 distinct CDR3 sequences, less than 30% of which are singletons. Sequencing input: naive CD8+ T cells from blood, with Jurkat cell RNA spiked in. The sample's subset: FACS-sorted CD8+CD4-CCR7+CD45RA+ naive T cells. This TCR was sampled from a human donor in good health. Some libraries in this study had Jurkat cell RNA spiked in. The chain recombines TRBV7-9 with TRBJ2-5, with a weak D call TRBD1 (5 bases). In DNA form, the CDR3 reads TGTGCCAGCAGCCTTACTATAGGGGAAGAGACCCAGTACTTC. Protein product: CASSLTIGEETQYF.